One TCR beta chain is described in this entry. Only in-frame clones appear in the TCRdb table, and some are missing; sequencing was by immunoSEQ multiplex PCR. The repertoire holds nearly 110,000 clones, with over 65% as singletons. The sample comes from a study of blood T cell repertoires in COVID-19. Trimming stripped 2 bases from V and 5 bases from J, with 13 bases between. The CDR3 loop spans 14 amino acids. In germline, CDR1 is SGHRS, CDR2 YFSETQ. This clonotype was obtained from an elderly man with COVID-19, enrolled during active disease. Sequencing was done on a sample of peripheral blood. The chain combines TRBV5-1 with TRBJ1-1, with D maybe TRBD1 (6 bases). CDR3 sequence reads: CASSLQGGETEAFF. CDR3 sequence (DNA): TGCGCCAGCAGCTTACAGGGAGGGGAGACTGAAGCTTTCTTT.